The entry below gives a single T cell receptor (beta chain) sequence along with its context. CDR3 size: 16 residues. The V and J ends lost 2 bases and 0 bases respectively, with 12 bases between them. The germline V gene encodes CDR1 WNHNN and CDR2 SYGVQD (reference sequence). These data originate in a study of shared clonotypes between healthy human individuals. Across the study: The people who gave samples were two women and a few men aged 18 to 49.

Investigators spread the genomic DNA of each subset evenly over several immunoSEQ plates. The protocol was immunoSEQ multiplex PCR, while the TCRdb copy is restricted to in-frame clones and leaves out a portion. The sample yields around 88,000 clones, about two thirds seen once. This chain uses TRBV10-1 with TRBJ2-3; perhaps TRBD1 as D (5 bases). This clonotype was obtained from a man between 25 and 39 years old in good health. Sequencing was performed on memory CD8+ T cells sorted from blood. Indicated subset: CD45RO+ cells pooled with CCR7-negative TemRA cells. Here the CDR3 DNA reads TGCGCCAGCAGTGAGAACCAGGGATCGAGCACAGATACGCAGTATTTT. It encodes CASSENQGSSTDTQYF.